This TCR beta chain comes out of a study of shared clonotypes between healthy human individuals. This clone occurred a few times. No DNA is shown, since the ends of the CDR3 on it are uncertain; the CDR3 is the one TCRdb lists. Produced via immunoSEQ multiplex PCR; TCRdb's table is partial and in-frame only. This table has about 490,000 clones, less than 80% appearing once. The germline CDR1 and CDR2 sequences are SGHTA and FQGNSA. The CDR3 region is 13 residues in length, termini included. The chain recombines TRBV7-2 with TRBJ2-2; the table names TRBD2, a call not compared with the DNA. Sequencing used PBMCs. The origin of this receptor is a woman between 40 and 55 years old in good health. Some clones in this sample may be carry-over from other donors' samples. The CDR3 reads CASSPLRAGELFF.